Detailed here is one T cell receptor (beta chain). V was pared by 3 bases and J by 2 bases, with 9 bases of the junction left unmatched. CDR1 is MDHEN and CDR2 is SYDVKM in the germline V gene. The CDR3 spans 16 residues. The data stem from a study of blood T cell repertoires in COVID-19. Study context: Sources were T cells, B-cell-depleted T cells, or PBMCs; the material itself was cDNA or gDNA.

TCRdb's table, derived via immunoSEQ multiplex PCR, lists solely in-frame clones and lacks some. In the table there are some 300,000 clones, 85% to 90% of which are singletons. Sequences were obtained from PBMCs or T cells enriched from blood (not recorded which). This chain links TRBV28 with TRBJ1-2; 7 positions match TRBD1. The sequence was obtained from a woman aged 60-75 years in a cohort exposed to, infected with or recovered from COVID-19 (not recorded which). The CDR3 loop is CASSFRDRSRNYGYTF. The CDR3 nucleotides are TGTGCCAGCAGTTTCCGGGACAGAAGCCGCAACTATGGCTACACCTTC.